This is a list of T cell receptor beta chains from one sample in a study of CD8 T cells in Susac syndrome. Each CDR3 protein is one row after TCRdb ran MiXCR on the immunoSEQ multiplex PCR reads. The table lists roughly 200,000 distinct CDR3 sequences, around 95% of them singletons. Specimen: CD4+ T cells from PBMCs. Receptors were obtained from a human donor with multiple sclerosis. Each CDR3 is given with its conserved first and last residue. Each record gives: V gene, J gene, D gene, clone size, CDR3 protein, CDR3 DNA. A D gene is named only where the DNA matches it firmly. Some rows mark clone size as missing; the rest say once, few, many or name a class of expanded clone.

TRBV24-1	TRBJ2-3	.	.	CATGTPNTDTQYF	TGTGCCACCGGGACTCCGAACACAGATACGCAGTATTTT
TRBV29-1	TRBJ1-1	TRBD1	.	CSVGTGQGNTEAFF	TGCAGCGTTGGGACAGGGCAAGGGAACACTGAAGCTTTCTTT
TRBV7-9	TRBJ1-6	.	once	CASSQGIEGSPLHF	TGTGCCAGCAGCCAGGGAATCGAGGGTTCACCCCTCCACTTT
TRBV29-1	TRBJ2-1	TRBD1	.	CSVGTGPYNEQFF	TGCAGCGTCGGGACAGGTCCTTACAATGAGCAGTTCTTC
TRBV25-1	TRBJ2-1	TRBD2	.	CASRNPLGTSGSYNEQFF	TGTGCCAGCAGGAACCCTCTCGGGACTAGCGGTTCCTACAATGAGCAGTTCTTC
TRBV20-1	TRBJ2-1	TRBD2	.	CSAYTPGLAGGGEQFF	TGCAGTGCTTATACTCCGGGACTAGCGGGGGGAGGTGAGCAGTTCTTC
TRBV20-1	TRBJ2-3	.	.	CSASPGSVDTQYF	TGCAGTGCTAGCCCAGGGTCGGTAGATACGCAGTATTTT
TRBV20-1	TRBJ1-2	.	.	CSASDRKNYGYTF	TGCAGTGCTAGTGACAGGAAAAACTATGGCTACACCTTC
TRBV20-1	TRBJ1-6	TRBD1	.	CSALETGNSPLHF	TGCAGTGCTCTTGAGACAGGGAATTCACCCCTCCACTTT
TRBV30	TRBJ2-1	.	.	CAWMGLASEQFF	TGTGCCTGGATGGGGTTAGCAAGTGAGCAGTTCTTC
TRBV29-1	TRBJ2-5	TRBD1	.	CSVRQGAGETQYF	TGCAGCGTTCGACAGGGGGCGGGAGAGACCCAGTACTTC
TRBV30	TRBJ2-7	.	.	CAGRGAFYEQYF	TGTGCCGGGAGGGGGGCCTTCTACGAGCAGTACTTC
TRBV20-1	TRBJ2-1	TRBD2	.	CSARFQLAGDNEQFF	TGCAGTGCTAGATTTCAACTAGCGGGGGACAATGAGCAGTTCTTC
TRBV12-3/TRBV12-4	TRBJ2-3	.	.	CASSLLRADTQYF	TGTGCCAGCAGTTTACTACGAGCAGATACGCAGTATTTT
TRBV12-3/TRBV12-4	TRBJ2-1	TRBD2	.	CASSLGTRQFF	TGTGCCAGCAGTTTAGGGACTAGGCAGTTCTTC
TRBV30	TRBJ2-3	.	.	CAWSQDLGTDTQYF	TGTGCCTGGAGTCAGGACTTAGGCACAGATACGCAGTATTTT
TRBV20-1	TRBJ1-6	.	.	CSARIRDLTNSPLHF	TGCAGTGCTAGAATAAGGGACCTCACTAATTCACCCCTCCACTTT
TRBV20-1	TRBJ2-3	.	.	CSARRQVLATDTQYF	TGCAGTGCTAGAAGGCAGGTGCTAGCGACAGATACGCAGTATTTT